This entry lists 31 T cell receptor beta chains sequenced from one sample in a study of cytomegalovirus exposure and HLA in healthy donors. In the PCR, 60 Vbeta and 13 Jbeta primers were used. Repertoires were generated with immunoSEQ multiplex PCR, while TCRdb's copy carries only in-frame clones and drops some. The data hold over 95,000 clones, with about 68% observed a single time. The sequencing input was PBMCs. Every receptor here comes from a woman aged 40 to 50 in good health and CMV-seropositive.

This clone was counted a few times. The genes are TRBV5-4 and TRBJ2-6, with D possibly being TRBD2 (6 bases). The CDR3 extends over 15 amino acids. CDR1 is SGHNT, CDR2 YYREEE, per germline (reference sequence). V lost 5 bases to trimming and J lost 4 bases, with 13 bases between them. This CDR3 is CASSPKEGGANVLTF. DNA of the CDR3: TGTGCCAGCAGTCCGAAGGAGGGCGGGGCCAACGTCCTGACTTTC.

This clone was picked up one time. The same CDR3 also results from other DNA sequences found in this sample. This sequence joins TRBV9 and TRBJ2-7, with 11 nucleotides matching TRBD1. Trimming at V came to 3 bases and at J to 4 bases, leaving 3 bases not matched to a gene. CDR1 SGDLS and CDR2 YYNGEE come from the germline V gene. This CDR3 region has 14 residues. CDR3 DNA sequence: TGTGCCAGCAGCGCTGGGACAGGGGGTTACGAGCAGTACTTC. It encodes CASSAGTGGYEQYF.

The table lists this clone with a few counts. V gene TRBV7-3 combines with J gene TRBJ1-2; TRBD1 is a possible D gene (6 bases). V lost 4 bases, J lost 4 bases, and 10 bases lay in between. The CDR3 consists of 13 residues. CDR1 is SGHTA, CDR2 FQGTGA, per germline. CDR3 sequence (DNA): TGTGCCAGCAGCTCAGGGGAGGGCTATGGCTACACCTTC. It encodes CASSSGEGYGYTF.

V and J are TRBV5-1 and TRBJ1-3; D is uncertain. CDR3 length: 14 residues. The V end was cut by 0 bases, the J end by 1 base, with 5 bases between. Per the germline V gene, CDR1 is SGHRS and CDR2 is YFSETQ. The CDR3 protein is CASSLGQSGNTIYF. CDR3 in DNA: TGCGCCAGCAGCTTGGGTCAGTCTGGAAACACCATATATTTT. Together with reference TRBV5-1 and TRBJ1-3, the CDR3 gives the full variable domain: KAGVTQTPRYLIKTRGQQVTLSCSPISGHRSVSWYQQTPGQGLQFLFEYFSETQRNKGNFPGRFSGRQFSNSRSEMNVSTLELGDSALYLCASSLGQSGNTIYFGEGSWLTVV.

V is TRBV23-1 and J is TRBJ2-7; 15 positions agree with TRBD2. TRBV23-1 is recorded as an ORF, its role being uncertain. The V segment lost 2 bases and the J segment 6 bases; nucleotides outside the gene matches: 5. There are 16 residues in the CDR3. The CDR3 spells CASSQGLAGGPPEQYF. In DNA, the CDR3 is TGCGCCAGCAGTCAAGGACTAGCGGGAGGGCCCCCCGAGCAGTACTTC.

This sequence joins TRBV9 and TRBJ1-4, with 7 nucleotides matching TRBD1. V lost 0 bases, J lost 5 bases, and 1 base stayed unmatched. Germline assignment: CDR1 SGDLS and CDR2 YYNGEE. The CDR3 length is 14 residues. The CDR3 DNA is TGTGCCAGCAGCGTAGGGGGACAGAATGAAAAACTGTTTTTT. Protein product: CASSVGGQNEKLFF.

V is TRBV18 and J is TRBJ1-3, with D hard to call. CDR1 is KGHSH, CDR2 LQKENI, per germline. Deletions cut 3 bases from V and 1 base from J, with 4 bases between. The CDR3 loop spans 13 amino acids. In DNA, the CDR3 is TGTGCCAGCTCACCCACTTCTGGAAACACCATATATTTT. It encodes CASSPTSGNTIYF.

This chain joins TRBV21-1 and TRBJ2-2; the listed D gene, TRBD1, was not tested against the DNA. TRBV21-1 counts as a pseudogene. CDR3 length equals 14 residues. The CDR3 region is CASSRGRSTGELFF. The CDR3 DNA reads as TGTGCCAGCAGCAGGGGGCGAAGCACCGGGGAGCTGTTTTTT.

This chain connects TRBV7-2 to TRBJ1-2, with D uncertain. CDR1 is SGHTA and CDR2 is FQGNSA in the germline V gene. CDR3 length: 14 residues. V lost 1 base, J lost 6 bases, and 12 bases lay in between. Here the CDR3 DNA reads TGTGCCAGCAGCTTAGGAGGGATAAAACATGGCTACACCTTC. It encodes CASSLGGIKHGYTF.

This clone has a handful of counts. The rearrangement uses TRBV5-6 and TRBJ1-2; 12 bases are shared with TRBD1. The length of the CDR3 is 17 residues. Germline V lookup: CDR1 SGHDT, CDR2 YYEEEE. V lost 4 bases to trimming and J lost 1 base; unmatched junction nucleotides: 8. This CDR3 reads CASSRRDRGPLNYGYTF. DNA of the CDR3: TGTGCCAGCAGCCGAAGGGACAGGGGGCCTCTTAACTATGGCTACACCTTC.

V is TRBV21-1 and J is TRBJ1-4; the DNA was not used to check the table's D call, TRBD1. TRBV21-1 is a known pseudogene. The CDR3 consists of 12 residues. CDR3 in DNA: TGTGCCAGCAGGGACAGGGGGGAAAAACTGTTTTTT. It encodes CASRDRGEKLFF.

This clone was seen a few times. The V gene is TRBV4-2, the J gene TRBJ2-7; D remains unclear. Germline loops: CDR1 LGHNA, CDR2 YNFKEQ. The CDR3 contains 12 residues. V was cut by 0 bases and J by 6 bases, with 6 bases left in between. For the CDR3, the DNA is TGTGCCAGCAGCCAAGATCCCCTCGAGCAGTACTTC. Protein sequence: CASSQDPLEQYF.

In its sample, this clone was seen a few times. This rearrangement joins TRBV27 to TRBJ2-1, with 12 bases identical to TRBD2. J lost 5 bases, V lost 4 bases, and 6 bases had no gene match. Germline V gene data show CDR1 as MNHEY and CDR2 as SMNVEV (reference sequence). The CDR3 contains 16 residues. The CDR3 coding sequence is TGTGCCAGCAGTTATTCATCTAGCGGGAGGGACAATGAGCAGTTCTTC. This gives the protein CASSYSSSGRDNEQFF.

V gene TRBV29-1 combines with J gene TRBJ2-6; D call uncertain. There are 11 residues in the CDR3. Germline CDR1 SQVTM, CDR2 ANQGSEA. Trimming took off 8 bases at V and 0 bases at J, with 2 bases between the two ends. CDR3 nucleotide sequence: TGCAGCCGCTCTGGGGCCAACGTCCTGACTTTC. Translating gives CSRSGANVLTF.

V is TRBV7-2 and J is TRBJ2-5; D remains unclear. The J call may be incorrect, as the DNA end agrees better with TRBJ2-7. The CDR3 is 15 amino acids. CDR1 is SGHTA, CDR2 FQGNSA, per germline. The CDR3 here is CASSLLGMPSYEQYF. DNA for the CDR3: TGTGCCAGCAGCTTACTTGGTATGCCCTCCTACGAGCAGTACTTC.

This clone was recorded a few times. The V gene is TRBV6-1, the J gene TRBJ2-5, with 8 nucleotides matching TRBD2. The V and J ends lost 0 bases and 5 bases, in that order; junction bases with no gene match: 5. The length of the CDR3 is 15 residues. The germline gives CDR1 MNHNS, CDR2 SASEGT. CDR3 region: CASSEASGSGETQYF. CDR3 coding DNA: TGTGCCAGCAGTGAAGCAAGCGGGAGTGGGGAGACCCAGTACTTC.

This clone has more than one count but fewer than ten. V is TRBV6-1 and J is TRBJ2-2; D is possibly TRBD2 (6 bases). Germline V gene data show CDR1 as MNHNS and CDR2 as SASEGT. Between the trimmed V and J ends, which lost 4 bases and 2 bases, there was a span of 11 bases. The length of the CDR3 is 15 residues. The CDR3 sequence: CASSAGGINTGELFF. The CDR3 DNA reads as TGTGCCAGCAGTGCCGGAGGGATTAACACCGGGGAGCTGTTTTTT.

This rearrangement joins TRBV11-3 to TRBJ1-2; 9 bases are shared with TRBD1. The germline CDR1 and CDR2 sequences are SGHNT and YENEEA. The CDR3 runs to 15 residues. V was pared by 3 bases and J by 0 bases, with 2 bases of the junction left unmatched. The CDR3 reads CASSLRQGANYGYTF. CDR3 nucleotide sequence: TGTGCCAGCAGCTTGAGACAGGGGGCTAACTATGGCTACACCTTC.

This chain connects TRBV27 to TRBJ1-2; no definite D call. The V end lost 2 bases, the J end lost 7 bases, and 20 bases lay between the germline ends. CDR3 length: 16 amino acids. Germline V gene lookup returns CDR1 MNHEY and CDR2 SMNVEV (reference sequence). In nucleotides, the CDR3 is TGTGCCAGCAGTTTAAAGTGGTCAGTTGGCTTTGGTGGCTACACCTTC. As protein: CASSLKWSVGFGGYTF.

The rearrangement joins TRBV6-1 to TRBJ1-4, with TRBD1 matching over 7 bases. Germline assignment: CDR1 MNHNS and CDR2 SASEGT. The V gene end was trimmed by 1 base and the J gene end by 7 bases; junction bases not matched to a gene: 6. This CDR3 is 15 amino acids long. This CDR3 reads CASSEEQGYGEKLFF. CDR3 in DNA: TGTGCCAGCAGTGAAGAACAGGGGTATGGTGAAAAACTGTTTTTT.

The chain uses TRBV6-6 and TRBJ2-1, with TRBD1 as a possible D gene (6 bases). Looked up from germline, CDR1 is MNHNY and CDR2 is SVGAGI (reference sequence). Trimming stripped 4 bases from V and 6 bases from J, with 19 bases between. The CDR3 extends over 16 amino acids. The CDR3 loop reads CASSFHKTGNSNEQFF. The CDR3 bases are TGTGCCAGCAGTTTCCATAAAACAGGGAATAGCAATGAGCAGTTCTTC.

The chain recombines TRBV7-3 with TRBJ1-2; D ambiguous. Germline values: CDR1 SGHTA, CDR2 FQGTGA. The CDR3 is 14 amino acids. Trimming shortened V by 5 bases and J by 2 bases, and 12 bases separated the two germline ends. CDR3 bases: TGTGCCAGCAGCCCCGGCGCGGGAAACTATGGCTACACCTTC. It specifies CASSPGAGNYGYTF.

This sequence joins TRBV7-2 and TRBJ2-3, with TRBD2 as a possible D gene (5 bases). The germline gives CDR1 SGHTA, CDR2 FQGNSA. The V and J ends lost 2 bases and 3 bases respectively, with 9 bases between them. CDR3 length: 14 residues. CDR3 sequence reads: CASSLTSGTDTQYF. The CDR3 DNA sequence: TGTGCCAGCAGCTTAACCTCGGGGACAGATACGCAGTATTTT.

J is TRBJ1-4 and V is TRBV9; D not resolved. The CDR3 consists of 13 residues. Germline V gives CDR1 SGDLS, CDR2 YYNGEE. Between the trimmed V and J ends, which lost 3 bases and 7 bases, there was a span of 10 bases. CDR3 protein: CASSADNVEKLFF. The CDR3 DNA reads as TGTGCCAGCAGCGCAGACAATGTTGAAAAACTGTTTTTT.

The V and J genes are TRBV7-9 and TRBJ1-2; no definite D call. The V gene's germline CDR1 is SEHNR and CDR2 FQNEAQ (reference sequence). CDR3 length: 12 amino acids. V shed 2 bases and J shed 4 bases, with 5 bases lying between them. CDR3 in amino acids: CASSLLSYGYTF. In DNA form, the CDR3 reads TGTGCCAGCAGCTTACTGTCCTATGGCTACACCTTC.

The chain carries TRBV5-6 and TRBJ1-6; a possible D gene is TRBD1 (5 bases). The germline V gene has CDR1 SGHDT and CDR2 YYEEEE. The CDR3 consists of 17 residues. Trimming left V 3 bases short and J 10 bases short, with 23 bases between. In nucleotides, the CDR3 is TGTGCCAGCAGCTCAAGGAGACAGACATCGATCGGGTCACCCCTCCACTTT. It yields the protein CASSSRRQTSIGSPLHF.

On this clone: The junction departs from the called germline gene at one end, perhaps through a read error. The chain employs TRBV7-9 and TRBJ2-7, with 8 bases aligning to TRBD1. The CDR3 runs to 15 residues. The V gene's germline CDR1 is SEHNR and CDR2 FQNEAQ (reference sequence). CDR3 residues: CSSSFKTGVTYEQYF. In DNA, the CDR3 is TGTTCCAGCAGCTTCAAGACAGGGGTAACCTACGAGCAGTACTTC.

This sequence joins TRBV5-1 and TRBJ1-2; TRBD1 matches at 12 bases. Germline CDR1 is SGHRS and CDR2 is YFSETQ. The CDR3 covers 14 residues. V lost 6 bases, J lost 8 bases, and 8 bases stayed unmatched. Written as DNA, the CDR3 is TGCGCCAGCAACCCGGGACAGGGGGCGACAGGCTACACCTTC. Protein: CASNPGQGATGYTF.

This clone was recorded only once. This chain uses TRBV9 with TRBJ2-1; D possibly corresponds to TRBD2 (6 bases). The length of the CDR3 is 16 residues. Germline CDR1 SGDLS, CDR2 YYNGEE. Trimming took 2 bases from V and 6 from J, leaving 18 bases between them. The CDR3 loop reads CASSVSWGVVSNEQFF. The CDR3 bases are TGTGCCAGCAGCGTGAGCTGGGGGGTGGTCAGCAATGAGCAGTTCTTC. The variable domain in full, completed from reference TRBV9 and TRBJ2-1, reads DSGVTQTPKHLITATGQRVTLRCSPRSGDLSVYWYQQSLDQGLQFLIQYYNGEERAKGNILERFSAQQFPDLHSELNLSSLELGDSALYFCASSVSWGVVSNEQFFGPGTRLTVL.

This chain uses TRBV29-1 with TRBJ2-3; D ambiguous. In germline, CDR1 is SQVTM, CDR2 ANQGSEA. The V and J ends lost 4 bases and 4 bases respectively, with 9 bases between them. The CDR3 is made up of 12 amino acids. CDR3: CSVAEPADTQYF. Here the CDR3 DNA reads TGCAGCGTTGCGGAGCCCGCAGATACGCAGTATTTT.

This chain joins TRBV4-3 and TRBJ1-3; D uncertain. CDR1 and CDR2 (germline): LGHNA, YSLEER. The CDR3 sequence is 15 residues long. With 3 bases removed from V and 8 bases from J, the gap between germline ends came to 17 bases. The CDR3 sequence: CASSQGAGRVDTIYF. For the CDR3, the DNA is TGCGCCAGCAGCCAGGGAGCTGGGCGAGTGGACACCATATATTTT.